This T cell receptor (beta chain) emerged from a study of naive and memory T cell subsets. CMV status came from CD4+ T cell IFNgamma after overnight CMV lysate stimulation of fresh PBMCs. The beta constant-region primer was an equimolar mix of two oligonucleotides covering TRBC1 and TRBC2. Nested alpha and beta constant-region primers with the SP2 primer drove four PCR rounds on ligated cDNA. TCRdb reprocessed the UMI-ligation and nested PCR reads via MiXCR and lists one record per CDR3 protein. This sample has tens of thousands of distinct CDR3 sequences, with 9% found just once. This clonotype was seen many times. The specimen was naive CD8+ T cells from blood. The TCR sequence derives from a human donor in good health.

For the CDR3, the DNA is TGTGCCAGCAGGACAGGGGATGAGCAGTTCTTC. Amino acids: CASRTGDEQFF. This chain uses TRBV6-6 with TRBJ2-1; TRBD1 matches 8 bases. V dropped 6 bases and J dropped 8; count of bases not matched to a gene: 0. CDR3 length: 11 residues. Germline CDR1 reads MNHNY; CDR2 reads SVGAGI (reference sequence).